This TCR beta chain was sequenced in a study of vaccination effects on CD4 cells after COVID-19. Study overall: It was a median of 72 days after the second dose that post-vaccine samples were obtained. Study-wide results and limits: Infection-derived and vaccine-derived clones contracted markedly late after vaccination.

Generated by immunoSEQ multiplex PCR, the TCRdb table keeps only in-frame clones and is missing some. The sample lists nearly 45,000 clones, 72% occurring once. With respect to this clone: Its matching antigen is unknown.

Subsequent to a culture period of under twelve days, CD4+ T cells were isolated. Participants completed two doses of the BNT162b2 or mRNA-1273 vaccine. Each vaccine recipient was nucleocapsid antibody negative and had no prior SARS-CoV-2 infection. Half-medium changes using IL-2 medium occurred on days 3 and 7. The CDR3 totals 15 residues. V shed 4 bases and J 2 bases; nucleotides not matched to a gene: 5. Germline values: CDR1 LGHDT, CDR2 YNNKEL (reference sequence). Sequencing used CD4+ T cells from PBMCs cultured without peptide, obtained after COVID-19 vaccination. The TCR originated in a human donor who received a COVID-19 vaccine. This chain links TRBV3-1 (or the pseudogene TRBV3-2) with TRBJ1-3, with 7 bases identical to TRBD1. The CDR3 nucleotides read TGTGCCAGCAGCCCAGACAGGGCAACTGGAAACACCATATATTTT. Translated: CASSPDRATGNTIYF.